The clone carrying this T cell receptor beta chain was recorded a few times. The antigen is unknown. Trimming took 4 bases from V and 0 from J; bases not matched to a gene: 6. This CDR3 comprises 16 residues. Germline CDR1 reads MNHNY; CDR2 reads SVGAGI (reference sequence). The record originates from a study of T cell repertoires in cytomegalovirus infection. Whole-study context: Selected CMV epitopes included recently identified HLA-C-restricted ones as well as well-studied HLA-B-restricted ones. CMV infection and matching HLA type were both indicated by public TCR beta signatures.

Overall study results and limits: Summed public TCR beta family frequency identified CMV carriers bearing the relevant HLA. Within the response measured ex vivo, HLA-C-restricted CMV-specific TCR beta clonotypes were dominant.

A single record per CDR3 protein comes from TCRdb applying MiXCR to the reads. The profile shows about 920,000 distinct CDR3 sequences, under 40% of them singletons. V and J are TRBV6-6 and TRBJ2-1; 7 bases are shared with TRBD1. This TCR was recovered from a human donor in good health (CMV status not recorded). Some clones in this sample may be carry-over from other donors' samples. The material sequenced was cultured CD8+ T cells from PBMCs, taken from culture after CMV antigen stimulation. The CDR3 DNA reads as TGTGCCAGCAGTTTGGACAGGTCGAACTCCTACAATGAGCAGTTCTTC. It translates to CASSLDRSNSYNEQFF.